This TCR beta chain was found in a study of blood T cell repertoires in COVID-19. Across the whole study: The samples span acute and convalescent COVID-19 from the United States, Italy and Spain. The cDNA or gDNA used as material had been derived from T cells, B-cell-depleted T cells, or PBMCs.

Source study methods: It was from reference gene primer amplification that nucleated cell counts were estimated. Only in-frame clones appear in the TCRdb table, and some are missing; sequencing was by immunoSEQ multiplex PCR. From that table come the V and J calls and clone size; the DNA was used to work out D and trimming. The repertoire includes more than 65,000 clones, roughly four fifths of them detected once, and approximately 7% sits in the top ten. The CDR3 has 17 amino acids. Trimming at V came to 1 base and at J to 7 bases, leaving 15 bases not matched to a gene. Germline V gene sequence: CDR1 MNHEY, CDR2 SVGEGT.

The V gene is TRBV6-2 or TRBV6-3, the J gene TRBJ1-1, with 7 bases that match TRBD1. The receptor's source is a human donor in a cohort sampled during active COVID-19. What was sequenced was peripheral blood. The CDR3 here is CASSYLSKGGLPNEAFF. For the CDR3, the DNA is TGTGCCAGCAGTTACTTGTCAAAAGGGGGCCTTCCTAATGAAGCTTTCTTT.